Listed below are T cell receptor beta chains from one sample, sequenced in a study of PD-1 blockade in classical Hodgkin lymphoma. This table comes from immunoSEQ multiplex PCR, and its TCRdb copy is limited to in-frame clones, with some not included. The sample has tens of thousands of clones; around 90% are singletons. Sequenced material: peripheral blood mononuclear cells (PBMCs), taken at baseline. All receptors derive from a human donor with classical Hodgkin lymphoma. CDR3s include the opening cysteine and the closing phenylalanine or tryptophan. A D gene is named only where the DNA matches it firmly.

d_call	v_call	j_call	cdr3_length	cdr3_aa	cdr3_nt
.	TRBV15	TRBJ2-5	15	CATSRDRSSSGTQYF	TGTGCCACCAGCAGAGATCGGAGTAGTTCGGGGACCCAGTACTTC
TRBD1	TRBV5-6	TRBJ1-2	14	CASSFQDRGYGYTF	TGTGCCAGCAGCTTCCAAGACAGGGGCTATGGCTACACCTTC
.	TRBV19	TRBJ2-2	13	CASLGSPGGELFF	TGTGCCAGCCTCGGGAGCCCGGGCGGGGAGCTGTTTTTT
TRBD2	TRBV7-8	TRBJ2-5	13	CASSAGLQETQYF	TGTGCCAGCAGCGCGGGACTACAAGAGACCCAGTACTTC
.	TRBV10-3	TRBJ2-1	14	CAISRPVSYNEQFF	TGTGCCATCAGTAGACCTGTCTCCTACAATGAGCAGTTCTTC
.	TRBV7-2	TRBJ1-3	16	CASSPSAFPSGNTIYF	TGTGCCAGCAGCCCATCCGCATTCCCTTCTGGAAACACCATATATTTT
.	TRBV27	TRBJ1-3	14	CASRSAAGGNTIYF	TGTGCCAGCAGGAGCGCTGCGGGCGGAAACACCATATATTTT
.	TRBV4-1	TRBJ1-1	14	CASSQVRLDTEAFF	TGCGCCAGCAGCCAAGTGAGGCTGGACACTGAAGCTTTCTTT
TRBD1	TRBV18	TRBJ2-7	14	CASSNRGRPNEQYF	TGTGCCAGCTCAAACAGGGGGCGCCCAAACGAGCAGTACTTC
TRBD2	TRBV11-2	TRBJ2-3	18	CASSTETSGRPSTDTQYF	TGTGCCAGCAGCACCGAGACTAGCGGGAGGCCTAGCACAGATACGCAGTATTTT